These 17 T cell receptor beta chains were all obtained from the same sample, sequenced in a study of control samples from healthy donors and cancer patients. The method was immunoSEQ multiplex PCR; TCRdb's version includes in-frame clones alone and lacks a portion of them. This table has fewer than 150,000 clones, around nine tenths appearing once. The specimen was blood. These receptors came from a man between 18 and 29 years old in good health.

The rearrangement links TRBV19 to TRBJ2-6; the D is unclear. V was trimmed by 0 bases and J by 0 bases, leaving 15 bases between them. CDR3 length equals 19 residues. Germline assignment: CDR1 LNHDA and CDR2 SQIVND (reference sequence). The CDR3 DNA sequence: TGTGCCAGTAGTATAGATCTATGTGGCCGAGACTCTGGGGCCAACGTCCTGACTTTC. Protein product: CASSIDLCGRDSGANVLTF.

The rearrangement joins TRBV28 to TRBJ1-5; D gene unclear. Germline V gene sequence: CDR1 MDHEN, CDR2 SYDVKM. The CDR3 contains 11 residues. V was trimmed by 8 bases and J by 3 bases, leaving 5 bases between them. CDR3 sequence reads: CASGLNQPQHF. CDR3 coding DNA: TGTGCCAGCGGCCTCAATCAGCCCCAGCATTTT.

This clone was recorded a few times. V gene TRBV7-9 combines with J gene TRBJ2-5, with 13 bases that match TRBD2. This CDR3 is 14 amino acids long. Germline lookup yields CDR1 SEHNR and CDR2 FQNEAQ (reference sequence). V dropped 4 bases and J dropped 7; count of bases not matched to a gene: 3. The CDR3 here is CASSSGLAGMTQYF. In DNA, the CDR3 is TGTGCCAGCAGCTCGGGACTAGCGGGAATGACCCAGTACTTC.

This clone is a singleton in its sample. The genes are TRBV5-6 and TRBJ1-1; 7 nucleotides align to TRBD1. This CDR3 comprises 16 residues. Per germline, CDR1 SGHDT and CDR2 YYEEEE. V trimming: 0 bases; J trimming: 0 bases; junction bases outside the gene matches: 5. DNA of the CDR3: TGTGCCAGCAGCTTGGGGTATGACAGGGTGAACACTGAAGCTTTCTTT. Protein: CASSLGYDRVNTEAFF.

The rearrangement links TRBV6-1 to TRBJ2-7, with 14 bases fitting TRBD2. This CDR3 comprises 15 residues. V gave up 3 bases and J gave up 7 bases; unmatched junction bases: 5. Germline values: CDR1 MNHNS, CDR2 SASEGT. CDR3 sequence: CASSETSGRAKEQYV. The DNA for the CDR3 is TGTGCCAGCAGTGAGACTAGCGGGAGGGCAAAAGAGCAGTACGTC.

The CDR3 protein is CASSEGLAGGRGTQYF. The DNA for the CDR3 is TGTGCCAGTTCGGAGGGACTAGCGGGGGGGCGAGGTACGCAGTATTTT. V gene TRBV19 combines with J gene TRBJ2-3, with 16 positions matching TRBD2. The CDR3 totals 16 residues. After removal of 8 bases from V and 8 bases from J, the junction contained 10 bases not matched to a gene. CDR1 is LNHDA and CDR2 is SQIVND in the germline V gene (reference sequence).

The rearrangement joins TRBV11-3 to TRBJ2-2; D remains ambiguous. The CDR3 is made up of 14 amino acids. Germline CDR1 reads SGHNT; CDR2 reads YENEEA. V was trimmed by 1 base and J by 4 bases, leaving 7 bases between them. CDR3 region: CASSLGWGTGELFF. CDR3 bases: TGTGCCAGCAGCTTAGGATGGGGCACCGGGGAGCTGTTTTTT.

This sequence joins TRBV7-2 and TRBJ2-1; 12 positions agree with TRBD2. The trim removed 6 bases at V and 4 bases at J, leaving 7 bases unmatched. The germline V gene encodes CDR1 SGHTA and CDR2 FQGNSA. The CDR3 consists of 16 residues. CDR3 protein: CASRPRTSGVYNEQFF. The CDR3, as DNA: TGTGCCAGCAGGCCGAGGACTAGCGGGGTGTACAATGAGCAGTTCTTC.

Comments on this clone: No conserved phenylalanine or tryptophan is present at the end of the CDR3, so a read error is the likely explanation. Because the CDR3's place on the DNA is in doubt, the DNA is left out and the CDR3 is given as listed by TCRdb. The J gene is TRBJ2-4, the V gene TRBV30. The CDR3 totals 13 residues, both ends included. From germline, CDR1 is GTSNPN and CDR2 SVGIG (reference sequence). This chain's CDR3 is CAWSVLGPRSEGV.

This clone has a single count. The V and J genes are TRBV10-1 and TRBJ2-3, with D perhaps matching TRBD1 (6 bases). The length of the CDR3 is 14 residues. The germline V gene encodes CDR1 WNHNN and CDR2 SYGVQD (reference sequence). The V and J ends lost 2 bases and 6 bases respectively, with 12 bases between them. The CDR3 loop reads CASSETGRADTQYF. The DNA for the CDR3 is TGCGCCAGCAGTGAGACAGGGCGGGCGGATACGCAGTATTTT.

This chain uses TRBV3-1 (or the pseudogene TRBV3-2) with TRBJ2-1; D is undetermined. This CDR3 is 13 amino acids long. The germline gives CDR1 LGHDT, CDR2 YNNKEL (reference sequence). The germline V and J ends were trimmed by 2 bases and 7 bases, with 9 bases remaining between them. For the CDR3, the DNA is TGTGCCAGCAGCCAACTGACCAAAAATGAGCAGTTCTTC. It encodes CASSQLTKNEQFF.

This chain links TRBV7-9 with TRBJ1-4; D might be TRBD1 (6 bases). Germline CDR1 and CDR2: SEHNR and FQNEAQ (reference sequence). V lost 5 bases, J lost 9 bases, and 13 bases lay in between. This CDR3 has 13 amino acids. The CDR3 is CASSTTGAQKLFF. The CDR3 nucleotides are TGTGCCAGCAGCACGACGGGGGCGCAAAAACTGTTTTTT.

The chain has TRBV11-3 and TRBJ2-5; D unresolved. The V end lost 0 bases, the J end lost 5 bases, and 7 bases lay between the germline ends. The CDR3 runs 13 residues. CDR1 and CDR2 (germline): SGHNT, YENEEA. The CDR3, as DNA: TGTGCCAGCAGCTTAGACCTCGGCGAGACCCAGTACTTC. Translation: CASSLDLGETQYF.

V is TRBV5-4 and J is TRBJ2-3; 9 nucleotides match TRBD2. This CDR3 is built from 16 residues. Germline CDR1 reads SGHNT; CDR2 reads YYREEE (reference sequence). The V segment lost 3 bases and the J segment 0 bases; nucleotides outside the gene matches: 5. In nucleotides, the CDR3 is TGTGCCAGCAGCTCGCGGCTAGCGGGGAGCACAGATACGCAGTATTTT. Amino acids: CASSSRLAGSTDTQYF.

V gene TRBV15 combines with J gene TRBJ1-4; TRBD1 agrees at 9 bases. With V trimmed by 1 base and J by 6 bases, 9 bases remained unmatched. Germline loops: CDR1 LNHNV, CDR2 YYDKDF (reference sequence). CDR3 size: 17 residues. For the CDR3, the DNA is TGTGCCACCAGCAGAGGGACAGGGGCAGGCGACGATGAAAAACTGTTTTTT. It is translated as CATSRGTGAGDDEKLFF.

The chain joins TRBV3-1 (or the pseudogene TRBV3-2) to TRBJ2-5; 8 bases are shared with TRBD1. From germline, CDR1 is LGHDT and CDR2 YNNKEL (reference sequence). J gave up 0 bases and V 5 bases, and 5 bases lay outside the gene matches. The CDR3 runs 15 residues. CDR3 in DNA: TGTGCCAGCAGCTCGACAGGGGATCACCAAGAGACCCAGTACTTC. Translation: CASSSTGDHQETQYF.

In its sample, this clone was seen once. The chain uses TRBV5-1 and TRBJ2-1, with 7 bases aligning to TRBD2. Germline CDR1 and CDR2: SGHRS and YFSETQ. V dropped 0 bases and J dropped 1; count of bases not matched to a gene: 4. The CDR3 is 16 amino acids. This CDR3 reads CASSLGGGTSYNEQFF. DNA for the CDR3: TGCGCCAGCAGCTTGGGCGGGGGAACATCCTACAATGAGCAGTTCTTC.